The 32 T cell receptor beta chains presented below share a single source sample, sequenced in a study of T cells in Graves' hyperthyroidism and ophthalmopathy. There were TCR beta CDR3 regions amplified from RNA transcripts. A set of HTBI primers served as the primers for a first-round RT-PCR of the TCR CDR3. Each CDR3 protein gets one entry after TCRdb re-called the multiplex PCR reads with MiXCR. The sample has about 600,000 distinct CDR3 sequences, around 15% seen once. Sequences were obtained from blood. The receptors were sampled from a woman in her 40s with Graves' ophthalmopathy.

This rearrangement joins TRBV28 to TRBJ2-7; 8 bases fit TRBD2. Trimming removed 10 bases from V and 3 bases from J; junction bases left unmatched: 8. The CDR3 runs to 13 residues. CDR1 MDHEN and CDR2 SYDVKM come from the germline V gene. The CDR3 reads CATQSGSIYEQYF. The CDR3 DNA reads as TGTGCCACCCAAAGCGGGAGTATCTACGAGCAGTACTTC.

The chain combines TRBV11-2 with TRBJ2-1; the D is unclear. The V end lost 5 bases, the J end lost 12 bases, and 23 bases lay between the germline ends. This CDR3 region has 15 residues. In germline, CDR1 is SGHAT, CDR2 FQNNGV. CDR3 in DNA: TGTGCCAGCAGCCCACGGGCCAGCCCCACAATTCCGCAGTTCTTC. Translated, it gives CASSPRASPTIPQFF.

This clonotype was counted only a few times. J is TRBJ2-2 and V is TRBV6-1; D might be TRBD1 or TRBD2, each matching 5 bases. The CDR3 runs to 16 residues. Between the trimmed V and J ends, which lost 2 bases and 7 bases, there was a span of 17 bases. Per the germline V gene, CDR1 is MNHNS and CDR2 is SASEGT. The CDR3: CASSEQWGSMGGELFF. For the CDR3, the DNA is TGTGCCAGCAGTGAACAGTGGGGGTCCATGGGCGGGGAGCTGTTTTTT.

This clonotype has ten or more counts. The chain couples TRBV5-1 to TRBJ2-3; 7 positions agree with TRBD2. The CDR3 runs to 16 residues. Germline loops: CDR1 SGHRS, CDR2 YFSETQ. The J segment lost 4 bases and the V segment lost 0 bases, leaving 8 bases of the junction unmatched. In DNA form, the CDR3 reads TGCGCCAGCAGCTTGGATGGTAGCGGGTCGGCAGATACGCAGTATTTT. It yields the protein CASSLDGSGSADTQYF.

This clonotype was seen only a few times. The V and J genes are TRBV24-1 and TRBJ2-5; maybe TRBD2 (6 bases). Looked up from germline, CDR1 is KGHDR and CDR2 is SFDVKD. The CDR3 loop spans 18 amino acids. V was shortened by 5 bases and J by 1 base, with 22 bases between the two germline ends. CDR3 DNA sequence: TGTGCCACCAGTGCGAGGCCCGGGAGAGCACGGGGCCAAGAGACCCAGTACTTC. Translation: CATSARPGRARGQETQYF.

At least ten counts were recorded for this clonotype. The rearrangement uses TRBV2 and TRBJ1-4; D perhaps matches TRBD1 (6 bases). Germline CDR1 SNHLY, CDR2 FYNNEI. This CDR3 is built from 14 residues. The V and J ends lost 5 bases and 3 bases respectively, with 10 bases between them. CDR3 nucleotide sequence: TGTGCCAGCAGTAACAGGGCCCCTAATGAAAAACTGTTTTTT. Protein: CASSNRAPNEKLFF.

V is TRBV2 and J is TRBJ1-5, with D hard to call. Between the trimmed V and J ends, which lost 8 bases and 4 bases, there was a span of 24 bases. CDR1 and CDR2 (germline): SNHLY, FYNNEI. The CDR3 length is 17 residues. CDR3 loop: CASDPRRAPDINQPQHF. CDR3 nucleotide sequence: TGTGCCAGCGACCCGCGCCGGGCCCCAGACATAAATCAGCCCCAGCATTTT.

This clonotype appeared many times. For the CDR3, the DNA is TGTGCCAGCAGCTTTAAGGGACTAGCGGGAGTTAAAGAGACCCAGTACTTC. Protein sequence: CASSFKGLAGVKETQYF. V is TRBV12-3 or TRBV12-4 and J is TRBJ2-5; 14 positions agree with TRBD2. The CDR3 loop spans 17 amino acids. V shed 6 bases, J shed 3 bases, and the junction held 9 bases outside the gene matches.

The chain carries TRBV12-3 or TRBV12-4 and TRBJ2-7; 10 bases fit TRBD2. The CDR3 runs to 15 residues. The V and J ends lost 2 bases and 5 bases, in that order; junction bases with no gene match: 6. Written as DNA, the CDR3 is TGTGCCAGCAGTTTAATAGCGGGAGGAGTTGACGAGCAGTACTTC. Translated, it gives CASSLIAGGVDEQYF.

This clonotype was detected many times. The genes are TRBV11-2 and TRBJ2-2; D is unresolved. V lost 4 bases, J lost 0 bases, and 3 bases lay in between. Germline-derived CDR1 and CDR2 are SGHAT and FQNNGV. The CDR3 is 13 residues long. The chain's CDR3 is CASSYSNTGELFF. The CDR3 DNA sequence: TGTGCCAGCAGCTACTCGAACACCGGGGAGCTGTTTTTT.

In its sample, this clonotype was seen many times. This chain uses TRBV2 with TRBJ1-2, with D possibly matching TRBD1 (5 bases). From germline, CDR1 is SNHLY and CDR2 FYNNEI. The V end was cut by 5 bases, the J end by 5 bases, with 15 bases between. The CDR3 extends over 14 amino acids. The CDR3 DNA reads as TGTGCCAGCAGTTCTTCCGGGACCGAGTATGGCTACACCTTC. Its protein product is CASSSSGTEYGYTF.

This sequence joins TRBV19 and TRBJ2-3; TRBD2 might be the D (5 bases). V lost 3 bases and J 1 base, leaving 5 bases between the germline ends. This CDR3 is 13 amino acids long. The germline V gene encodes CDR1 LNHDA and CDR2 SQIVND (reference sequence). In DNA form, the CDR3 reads TGTGCCAGTAGTATGAGGGGCACAGATACGCAGTATTTT. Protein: CASSMRGTDTQYF.

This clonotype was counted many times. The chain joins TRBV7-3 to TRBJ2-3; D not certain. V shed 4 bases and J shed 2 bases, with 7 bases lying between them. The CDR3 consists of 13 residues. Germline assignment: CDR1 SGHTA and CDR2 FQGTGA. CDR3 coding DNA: TGTGCCAGCAGCTCCGCCGTCACAGATACGCAGTATTTT. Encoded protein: CASSSAVTDTQYF.

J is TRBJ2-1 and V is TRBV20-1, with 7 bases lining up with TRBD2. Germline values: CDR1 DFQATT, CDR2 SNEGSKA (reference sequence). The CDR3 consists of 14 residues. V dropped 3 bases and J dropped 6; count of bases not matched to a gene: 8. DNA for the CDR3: TGCAGTGCTAGCCGGGGGGATCCCTTCAATGAGCAGTTCTTC. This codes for CSASRGDPFNEQFF.

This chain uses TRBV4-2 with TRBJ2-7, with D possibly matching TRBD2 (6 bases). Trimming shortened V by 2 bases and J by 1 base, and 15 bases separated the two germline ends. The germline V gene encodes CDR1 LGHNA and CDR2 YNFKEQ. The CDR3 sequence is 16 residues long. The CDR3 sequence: CASSQHRDSLSYEQYF. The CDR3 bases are TGTGCCAGCAGCCAACACCGGGACTCCTTATCCTACGAGCAGTACTTC.

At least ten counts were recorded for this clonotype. The chain's CDR3 is CASSIRDTQYF. The CDR3 nucleotides are TGTGCCAGTAGTATAAGGGATACGCAGTATTTT. This chain links TRBV19 with TRBJ2-3; D is ambiguous. This CDR3 spans 11 amino acids. Trimming took off 2 bases at V and 6 bases at J, with 3 bases between the two ends. The germline V gene encodes CDR1 LNHDA and CDR2 SQIVND (reference sequence).

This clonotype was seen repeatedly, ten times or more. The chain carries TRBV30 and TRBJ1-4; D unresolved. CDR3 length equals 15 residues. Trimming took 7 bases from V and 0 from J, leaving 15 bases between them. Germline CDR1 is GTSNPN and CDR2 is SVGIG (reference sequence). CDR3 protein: CASRIGRSTNEKLFF. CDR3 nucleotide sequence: TGTGCCTCCCGCATAGGGAGGTCAACTAATGAAAAACTGTTTTTT.

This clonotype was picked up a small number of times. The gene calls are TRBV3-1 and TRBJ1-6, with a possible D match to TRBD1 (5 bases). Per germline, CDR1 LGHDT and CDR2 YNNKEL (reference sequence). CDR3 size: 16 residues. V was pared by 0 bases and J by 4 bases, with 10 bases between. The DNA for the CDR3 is TGTGCCAGCAGCCAAGAGGGGCCATCGTATAATTCACCCCTCCACTTT. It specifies CASSQEGPSYNSPLHF.

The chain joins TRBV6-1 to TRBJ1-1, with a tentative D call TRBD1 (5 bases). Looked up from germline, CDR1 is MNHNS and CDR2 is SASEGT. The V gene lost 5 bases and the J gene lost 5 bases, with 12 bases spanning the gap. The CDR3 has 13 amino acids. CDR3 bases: TGTGCCAGCAGTTACGCGGGGGATACTGAAGCTTTCTTT. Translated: CASSYAGDTEAFF.

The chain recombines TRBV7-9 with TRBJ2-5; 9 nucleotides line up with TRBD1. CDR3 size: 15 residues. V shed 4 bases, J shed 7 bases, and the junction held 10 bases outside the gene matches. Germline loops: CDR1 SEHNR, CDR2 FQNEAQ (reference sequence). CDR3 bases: TGTGCCAGCAGCTCCTGGGACAGGGTTGTGTGGACCCAGTACTTC. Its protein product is CASSSWDRVVWTQYF.

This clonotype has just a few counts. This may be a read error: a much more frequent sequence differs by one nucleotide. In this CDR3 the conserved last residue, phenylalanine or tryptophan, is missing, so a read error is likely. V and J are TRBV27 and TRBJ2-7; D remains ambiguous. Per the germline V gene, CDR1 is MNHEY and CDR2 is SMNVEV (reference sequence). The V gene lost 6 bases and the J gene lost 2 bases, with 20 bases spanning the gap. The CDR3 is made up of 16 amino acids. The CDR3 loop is CASSFTVSVSAYEQYL. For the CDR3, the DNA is TGTGCCAGCAGCTTCACCGTTTCGGTATCCGCCTACGAGCAGTACCTC.

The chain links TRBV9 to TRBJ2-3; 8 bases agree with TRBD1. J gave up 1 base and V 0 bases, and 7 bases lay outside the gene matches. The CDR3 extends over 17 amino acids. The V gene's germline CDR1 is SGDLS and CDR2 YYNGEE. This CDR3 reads CASSVAGSGQGTDTQYF. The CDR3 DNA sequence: TGTGCCAGCAGCGTAGCCGGATCGGGACAGGGCACAGATACGCAGTATTTT.

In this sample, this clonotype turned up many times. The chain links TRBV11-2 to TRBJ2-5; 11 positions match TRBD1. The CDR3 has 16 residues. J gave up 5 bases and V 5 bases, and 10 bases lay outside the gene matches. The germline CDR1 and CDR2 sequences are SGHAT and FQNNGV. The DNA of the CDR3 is TGTGCCAGCAGCGGGAGGACAGGGGGCGGGAGGGAGACCCAGTACTTC. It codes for CASSGRTGGGRETQYF.

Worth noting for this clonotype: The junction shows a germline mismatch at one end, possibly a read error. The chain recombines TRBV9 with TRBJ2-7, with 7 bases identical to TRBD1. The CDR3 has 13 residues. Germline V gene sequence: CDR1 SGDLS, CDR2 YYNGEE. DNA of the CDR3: TGTGCCAGCTCCCGGGACAGTAGCTACGAGCAGCACTTC. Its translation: CASSRDSSYEQHF. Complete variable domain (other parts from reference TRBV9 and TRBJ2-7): DSGVTQTPKHLITATGQRVTLRCSPRSGDLSVYWYQQSLDQGLQFLIQYYNGEERAKGNILERFSAQQFPDLHSELNLSSLELGDSALYFCASSRDSSYEQHFGPGTRLTVT.

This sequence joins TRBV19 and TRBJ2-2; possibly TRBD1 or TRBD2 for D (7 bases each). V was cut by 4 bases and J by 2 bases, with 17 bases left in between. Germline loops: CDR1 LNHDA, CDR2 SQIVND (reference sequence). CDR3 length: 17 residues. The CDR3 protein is CASSTGEGQTNTGELFF. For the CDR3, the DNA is TGTGCCAGTAGTACCGGGGAGGGACAGACAAACACCGGGGAGCTGTTTTTT.

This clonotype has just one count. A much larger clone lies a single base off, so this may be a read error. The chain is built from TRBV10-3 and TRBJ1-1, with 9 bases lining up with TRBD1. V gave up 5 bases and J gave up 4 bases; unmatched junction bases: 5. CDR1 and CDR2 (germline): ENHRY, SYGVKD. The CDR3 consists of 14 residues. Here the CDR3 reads CAISLQGAATEAFF. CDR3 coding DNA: TGTGCCATCAGTTTACAGGGGGCGGCCACTGAAGCTTTCTTT.

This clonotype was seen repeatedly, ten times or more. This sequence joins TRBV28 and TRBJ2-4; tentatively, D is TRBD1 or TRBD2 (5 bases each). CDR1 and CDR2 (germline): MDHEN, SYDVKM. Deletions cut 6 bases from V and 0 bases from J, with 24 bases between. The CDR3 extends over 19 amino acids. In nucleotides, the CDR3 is TGTGCCAGCAGACAATTCGGGGCCCACGTTCCCTTAGCCAAAAACATTCAGTACTTC. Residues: CASRQFGAHVPLAKNIQYF.

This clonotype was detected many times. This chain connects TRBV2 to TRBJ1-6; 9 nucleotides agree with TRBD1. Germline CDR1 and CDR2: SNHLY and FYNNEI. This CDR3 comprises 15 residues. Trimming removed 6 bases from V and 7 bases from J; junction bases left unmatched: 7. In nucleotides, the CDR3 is TGTGCCAGCAGCAGACAGGGGGGGTCGAATTCACCCCTCCACTTT. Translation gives CASSRQGGSNSPLHF.

In nucleotides, the CDR3 is TGTGCCAGCAGCCCGGACAGGGCTAAGGGCTACACCTTC. It yields the protein CASSPDRAKGYTF. The rearrangement joins TRBV7-3 to TRBJ1-2; TRBD1 aligns across 8 bases. The germline V gene has CDR1 SGHTA and CDR2 FQGTGA. V lost 5 bases and J lost 8; bases outside the gene matches: 7. The CDR3 sequence is 13 residues long.

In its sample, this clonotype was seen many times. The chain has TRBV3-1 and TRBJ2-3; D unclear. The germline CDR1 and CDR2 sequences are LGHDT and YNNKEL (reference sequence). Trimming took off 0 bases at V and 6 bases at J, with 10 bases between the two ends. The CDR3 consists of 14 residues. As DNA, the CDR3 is TGTGCCAGCAGCCAAGAAGCGTCGCTGGATACGCAGTATTTT. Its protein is CASSQEASLDTQYF.

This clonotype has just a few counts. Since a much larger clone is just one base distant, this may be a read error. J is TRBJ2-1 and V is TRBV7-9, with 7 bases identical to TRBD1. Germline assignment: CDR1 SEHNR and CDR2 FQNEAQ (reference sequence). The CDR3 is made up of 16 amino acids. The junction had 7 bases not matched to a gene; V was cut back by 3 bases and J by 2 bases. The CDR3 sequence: CASSFSGQHPYNEQFF. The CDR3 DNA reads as TGTGCCAGCAGCTTCTCGGGACAGCACCCCTACAATGAGCAGTTCTTC.

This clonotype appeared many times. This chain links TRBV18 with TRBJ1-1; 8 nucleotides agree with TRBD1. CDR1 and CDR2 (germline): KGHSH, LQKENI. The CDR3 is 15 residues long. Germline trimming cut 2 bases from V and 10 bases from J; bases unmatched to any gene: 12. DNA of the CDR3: TGTGCCAGCTCACCAAGGGATTCAGGGGGCGACTTAGCTTTCTTT. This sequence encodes CASSPRDSGGDLAFF.